This T cell receptor (beta chain) stems from a study of identical twins. Study-wide findings and caveats: Cross-sectional statistical analysis, not tracking of the same donors, underpinned the conclusions.

Each CDR3 protein gets one entry after TCRdb re-called the 5' RACE reads with MiXCR. The table records 500,000 to 650,000 distinct CDR3 sequences, about 7.1% of them present only once. CDR3 length: 13 residues. V lost 10 bases, J lost 5 bases, and 11 bases stayed unmatched. Germline loops: CDR1 SNHLY, CDR2 FYNNEI. In regard to this clonotype: Its specificity is unknown.

The sample was also linked to a second study, of yellow fever vaccine responses in identical twins.

This clonotype was sampled from a woman aged 18-30 years in good health. The V call is TRBV2, the J call TRBJ2-7; the match to TRBD2 covers 7 bases. The sequencing input was PBMCs. This chain's CDR3 is CATGGREVDEQYF. CDR3 nucleotide sequence: TGTGCCACCGGGGGACGGGAGGTTGACGAGCAGTACTTC.